These 20 T cell receptor beta chains originate from one sample sequenced in a study of PD-1 blockade in mismatch repair-deficient tumors. TCRdb's table, derived via immunoSEQ multiplex PCR, lists solely in-frame clones and lacks some. Of tens of thousands of clones in the sample, approximately 80% are singletons; the top ten hold roughly 5.5%. This specimen was peripheral blood, taken 2 weeks after starting pembrolizumab. These receptors originate from an adult with mismatch repair-deficient cancer.

This clone was counted a few times. The chain carries TRBV29-1 and TRBJ1-1; possible D gene TRBD1, 6 bases. CDR1 is SQVTM, CDR2 ANQGSEA, per germline. V lost 8 bases and J 5 bases, leaving 18 bases between the germline ends. The CDR3 runs 13 residues. CDR3 DNA: TGCAGCATCCTAGTAGGGGGAGGGACTGAAGCTTTCTTT. Translation: CSILVGGGTEAFF.

CDR3 bases: TGTGCCAGCAGCATCAGGGTTTGGGGGGCCAACGTCCTGACTTTC. This translates into CASSIRVWGANVLTF. V usage is TRBV11-3 and J usage is TRBJ2-6, with a tentative D call TRBD1 (5 bases). Germline CDR1 reads SGHNT; CDR2 reads YENEEA. Trimming took off 5 bases at V and 4 bases at J, with 12 bases between the two ends. There are 15 residues in the CDR3.

V is TRBV7-2 and J is TRBJ2-7; D gene ambiguous. The germline V and J ends were trimmed by 5 bases and 4 bases, with 18 bases remaining between them. Germline V gene lookup returns CDR1 SGHTA and CDR2 FQGNSA. The CDR3 is 15 amino acids. CDR3: CASSPFGQALYEQYF. CDR3 DNA sequence: TGTGCCAGCAGCCCGTTCGGGCAGGCCTTATACGAGCAGTACTTC. The entire variable domain, with the rest obtained from reference TRBV7-2 and TRBJ2-7, is as follows: GAGVSQSPSNKVTEKGKDVELRCDPISGHTALYWYRQSLGQGLEFLIYFQGNSAPDKSGLPSDRFSAERTGGSVSTLTIQRTQQEDSAVYLCASSPFGQALYEQYFGPGTRLTVT.

The rearrangement joins TRBV2 to TRBJ1-1; the D gene is possibly TRBD1 (6 bases). V was trimmed by 5 bases and J by 0 bases, leaving 10 bases between them. Germline CDR1 reads SNHLY; CDR2 reads FYNNEI. The CDR3 length is 14 residues. CDR3 residues: CASSPRTVNTEAFF. The CDR3 nucleotides are TGTGCCAGCAGTCCCCGGACAGTGAACACTGAAGCTTTCTTT.

The chain joins TRBV11-3 to TRBJ2-5; 9 nucleotides align to TRBD2. CDR3 length equals 16 residues. Germline CDR1 is SGHNT and CDR2 is YENEEA. J was trimmed by 0 bases and V by 1 base; bases with no gene match: 3. The CDR3 bases are TGTGCCAGCAGCTTAGGGACTAGCGCCAACCAAGAGACCCAGTACTTC. Amino acids: CASSLGTSANQETQYF.

This rearrangement joins TRBV4-1 to TRBJ1-1; 8 bases map to TRBD1. V dropped 3 bases and J dropped 3; count of bases not matched to a gene: 6. The CDR3 consists of 15 residues. Per germline, CDR1 MGHRA and CDR2 YSYEKL. CDR3 amino acids: CASSQVTGADTEAFF. CDR3 DNA: TGCGCCAGCAGCCAGGTGACAGGGGCGGACACTGAAGCTTTCTTT.

In its sample, this clone was seen many times. The same CDR3 arises from other DNA sequences in this sample as well. The chain carries TRBV6-1 and TRBJ2-7; D is possibly TRBD1 (6 bases). Germline lookup yields CDR1 MNHNS and CDR2 SASEGT. Trimming pared 0 bases from V and 4 bases from J, leaving 13 bases between. There are 15 residues in the CDR3. CDR3 DNA: TGTGCCAGCAGTGAAGCGGGGGCACTAGGGTACGAGCAGTACTTC. This gives the protein CASSEAGALGYEQYF.

The chain recombines TRBV29-1 with TRBJ1-1; 7 bases are a match to TRBD1. V trimming: 7 bases; J trimming: 1 base; junction bases outside the gene matches: 6. This CDR3 comprises 13 residues. The germline gives CDR1 SQVTM, CDR2 ANQGSEA. CDR3 DNA sequence: TGCAGCGGACTCCGGGACAGGAACACTGAAGCTTTCTTT. It translates to CSGLRDRNTEAFF.

CDR3 DNA sequence: TGCGCCAGCAGCCTATTGTACCAAGGCAATCAGCCCCAGCATTTT. Amino acid sequence: CASSLLYQGNQPQHF. V usage is TRBV4-1 and J usage is TRBJ1-5; D is unresolved. V was cut by 4 bases and J by 2 bases, with 12 bases left in between. The CDR3 is 15 amino acids. CDR1 is MGHRA, CDR2 YSYEKL, per germline.

The rearrangement links TRBV25-1 to TRBJ2-7; the D is unclear. Trimming took off 6 bases at V and 6 bases at J, with 9 bases between the two ends. CDR1 and CDR2 (germline): MGHDK, SYGVNS. The CDR3 spans 11 residues. DNA of the CDR3: TGTGCCAGCAGCTCACTGGCCGAGCAGTACTTC. Its translation: CASSSLAEQYF.

The chain couples TRBV5-1 to TRBJ2-7; D ambiguous. There are 13 residues in the CDR3. Germline loops: CDR1 SGHRS, CDR2 YFSETQ. Trimming took 0 bases from V and 6 from J, leaving 10 bases between them. CDR3 protein: CASSLEGPTEQYF. The CDR3 nucleotides are TGCGCCAGCAGCTTGGAAGGTCCCACCGAGCAGTACTTC.

The rearrangement joins TRBV7-8 to TRBJ2-7, with D tentatively TRBD1 (5 bases). In germline, CDR1 is SGHVS, CDR2 FQNEAQ. V lost 5 bases, J lost 1 base, and 18 bases lay in between. The CDR3 runs 16 residues. CDR3: CASSPLGRAISYEQYF. The CDR3 DNA follows: TGTGCCAGCAGCCCTCTCGGCAGGGCCATATCCTACGAGCAGTACTTC.

V and J are TRBV30 and TRBJ1-4; TRBD1 is a possible D gene (6 bases). Looked up from germline, CDR1 is GTSNPN and CDR2 is SVGIG (reference sequence). The CDR3 is 13 residues long. V lost 4 bases to trimming and J lost 8 bases, with 14 bases between them. The CDR3 DNA follows: TGTGCCTGGAAGGGGGGAGGAGAAGAAAAACTGTTTTTT. Translation gives CAWKGGGEEKLFF. The complete variable domain, with remaining parts taken from reference TRBV30 and TRBJ1-4, reads SQTIHQWPATLVQPVGSPLSLECTVEGTSNPNLYWYRQAAGRGLQLLFYSVGIGQISSEVPQNLSASRPQDRQFILSSKKLLLSDSGFYLCAWKGGGEEKLFFGSGTQLSVL.

The table lists this clone with a count of one. The V and J genes are TRBV18 and TRBJ1-5; D remains unclear. Trimming left V 2 bases short and J 4 bases short, with 6 bases between. Germline CDR1 and CDR2: KGHSH and LQKENI. There are 13 residues in the CDR3. The CDR3 coding sequence is TGTGCCAGCTCACCATTATCGAATCAGCCCCAGCATTTT. Amino acids: CASSPLSNQPQHF. Full variable domain (outside the CDR3, taken from reference TRBV18 and TRBJ1-5): NAGVMQNPRHLVRRRGQEARLRCSPMKGHSHVYWYRQLPEEGLKFMVYLQKENIIDESGMPKERFSAEFPKEGPSILRIQQVVRGDSAAYFCASSPLSNQPQHFGDGTRLSIL.

V usage is TRBV2 and J usage is TRBJ2-5; unclear D gene. Deletions cut 4 bases from V and 4 bases from J, with 13 bases between. The CDR3 has 14 residues. Germline CDR1 SNHLY, CDR2 FYNNEI. The CDR3 DNA is TGTGCCAGCAGTGTCGGGTCTGGCGTAGAGACCCAGTACTTC. This encodes CASSVGSGVETQYF.

The table lists this clone with a count of one. This chain connects TRBV19 to TRBJ1-2, with TRBD1 matching 8 bases. Per the germline V gene, CDR1 is LNHDA and CDR2 is SQIVND (reference sequence). V lost 5 bases to trimming and J lost 7 bases; unmatched junction nucleotides: 12. This CDR3 contains 15 residues. CDR3 sequence (DNA): TGTGCCAGTAGTTCCACAGGGGGAACGGTTGGTGGCTACACCTTC. Its protein is CASSSTGGTVGGYTF.

The chain joins TRBV4-1 to TRBJ1-2; TRBD1 aligns across 8 bases. CDR3 length equals 15 residues. Germline CDR1 is MGHRA and CDR2 is YSYEKL. Trimming cost V 1 base and J 5 bases; bases outside gene matches: 6. CDR3 sequence (DNA): TGCGCCAGCAGCCAAGGGCAGGGGGCGCATTATGGCTACACCTTC. Protein product: CASSQGQGAHYGYTF.

This clone was seen a single time. The rearrangement uses TRBV7-9 and TRBJ2-5; 10 positions agree with TRBD1. CDR3 length: 15 amino acids. Germline trimming cut 1 base from V and 5 bases from J; bases unmatched to any gene: 4. Germline V gives CDR1 SEHNR, CDR2 FQNEAQ (reference sequence). Written as DNA, the CDR3 is TGTGCCAGCAGCTTAGAGACAGGGGGCTCGGAGACCCAGTACTTC. As protein: CASSLETGGSETQYF.

The gene calls are TRBV2 and TRBJ2-1; no clear D. The germline gives CDR1 SNHLY, CDR2 FYNNEI. V was pared by 6 bases and J by 6 bases, with 6 bases between. CDR3 length: 11 amino acids. The CDR3 DNA reads as TGTGCCAGCAGCTTTTTCAATGAGCAGTTCTTC. It translates to CASSFFNEQFF.

The J gene is TRBJ2-1, the V gene TRBV5-4; 11 bases are a match to TRBD2. V dropped 3 bases and J dropped 7; count of bases not matched to a gene: 6. In germline, CDR1 is SGHNT, CDR2 YYREEE (reference sequence). This CDR3 comprises 15 residues. The CDR3 protein is CASSSTSGRTNEQFF. As DNA, the CDR3 is TGTGCCAGCAGCTCAACTAGCGGGAGAACGAATGAGCAGTTCTTC. The full variable domain, its missing parts supplied by reference TRBV5-4 and TRBJ2-1, is ETGVTQSPTHLIKTRGQQVTLRCSSQSGHNTVSWYQQALGQGPQFIFQYYREEENGRGNFPPRFSGLQFPNYSSELNVNALELDDSALYLCASSSTSGRTNEQFFGPGTRLTVL.